The present T cell receptor (beta chain) was sequenced within a study of T cells in Graves' hyperthyroidism and ophthalmopathy. Across the whole study: Peripheral blood draws took place at initial diagnosis, ahead of any treatment.

V lost 4 bases, J lost 1 base, and 8 bases lay in between. The CDR3 covers 14 residues. Germline V gives CDR1 SGHTA, CDR2 FQGNSA. TCR beta CDR3 regions were amplified from RNA. In the first-round RT-PCR of the TCR CDR3, the HTBI primer set was used. TCRdb redid the calling of the multiplex PCR reads with MiXCR, one entry per CDR3 protein. The sample consists of a few hundred thousand distinct CDR3 sequences, around 15% of them appearing once. The sample holds many counts of this clonotype. This clonotype originated in a woman younger than 45 with Graves' ophthalmopathy. Sequencing was carried out using blood. J is TRBJ1-5 and V is TRBV7-2; D uncertain. The CDR3 loop reads CASSSGRSNQPQHF. Here the CDR3 DNA reads TGTGCCAGCAGCTCTGGACGGAGCAATCAGCCCCAGCATTTT.